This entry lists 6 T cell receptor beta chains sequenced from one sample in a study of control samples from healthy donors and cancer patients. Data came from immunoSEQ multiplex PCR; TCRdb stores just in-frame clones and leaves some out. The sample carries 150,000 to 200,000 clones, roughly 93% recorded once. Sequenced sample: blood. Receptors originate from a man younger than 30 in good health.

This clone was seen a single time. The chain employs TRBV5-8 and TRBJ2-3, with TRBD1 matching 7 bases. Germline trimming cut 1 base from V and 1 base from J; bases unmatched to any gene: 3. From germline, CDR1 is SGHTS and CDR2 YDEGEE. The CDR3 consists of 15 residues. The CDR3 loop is CASSLRQGRTDTQYF. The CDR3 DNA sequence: TGTGCCAGCAGCTTGCGACAGGGACGCACAGATACGCAGTATTTT.

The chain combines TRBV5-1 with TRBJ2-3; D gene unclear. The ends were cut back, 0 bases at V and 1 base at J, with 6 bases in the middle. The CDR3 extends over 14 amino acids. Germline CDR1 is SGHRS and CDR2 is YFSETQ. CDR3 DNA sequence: TGCGCCAGCAGCTTGGGGGTGGGCACAGATACGCAGTATTTT. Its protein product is CASSLGVGTDTQYF.

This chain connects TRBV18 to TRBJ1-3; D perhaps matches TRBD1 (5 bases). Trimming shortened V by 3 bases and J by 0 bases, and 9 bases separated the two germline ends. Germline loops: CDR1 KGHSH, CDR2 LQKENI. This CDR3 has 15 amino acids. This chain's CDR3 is CASSPGQNSGNTIYF. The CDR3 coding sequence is TGTGCCAGCTCACCGGGGCAAAACTCTGGAAACACCATATATTTT. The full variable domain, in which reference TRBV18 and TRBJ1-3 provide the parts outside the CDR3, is NAGVMQNPRHLVRRRGQEARLRCSPMKGHSHVYWYRQLPEEGLKFMVYLQKENIIDESGMPKERFSAEFPKEGPSILRIQQVVRGDSAAYFCASSPGQNSGNTIYFGEGSWLTVV.

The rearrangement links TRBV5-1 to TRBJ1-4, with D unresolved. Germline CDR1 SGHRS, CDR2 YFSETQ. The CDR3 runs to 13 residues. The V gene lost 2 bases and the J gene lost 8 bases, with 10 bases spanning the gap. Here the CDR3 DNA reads TGCGCCAGCAGCTTAAGATTGGACGAAAAACTGTTTTTT. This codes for CASSLRLDEKLFF.

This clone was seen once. CDR3: CASRRTGGTDTQYF. The DNA for the CDR3 is TGTGCCAGCAGGAGGACAGGGGGCACAGATACGCAGTATTTT. The V and J genes are TRBV6-5 and TRBJ2-3; 9 bases align to TRBD1. The CDR3 consists of 14 residues. CDR1 and CDR2 from the germline V gene are MNHEY and SVGAGI. J lost 1 base, V lost 6 bases, and 2 bases had no gene match.

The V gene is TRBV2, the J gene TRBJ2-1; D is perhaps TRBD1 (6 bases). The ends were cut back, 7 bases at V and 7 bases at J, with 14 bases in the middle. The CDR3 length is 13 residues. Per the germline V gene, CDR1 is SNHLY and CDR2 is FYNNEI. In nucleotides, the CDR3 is TGTGCCAGCACCCTGTTACAGGGAAATGAGCAGTTCTTC. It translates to CASTLLQGNEQFF. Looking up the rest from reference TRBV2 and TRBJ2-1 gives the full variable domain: EPEVTQTPSHQVTQMGQEVILRCVPISNHLYFYWYRQILGQKVEFLVSFYNNEISEKSEIFDDQFSVERPDGSNFTLKIRSTKLEDSAMYFCASTLLQGNEQFFGPGTRLTVL.